The source of this T cell receptor beta chain is a study of blood T cell repertoires in COVID-19. Sequenced by immunoSEQ multiplex PCR; TCRdb stores in-frame clones only, minus some. The sample records a few hundred thousand clones, around 90% being singletons. CDR3 length: 13 amino acids. This receptor was taken from a human donor in a cohort sampled during active COVID-19. The chain couples TRBV1 to TRBJ2-7; the table's TRBD2 call for D was not verified on the DNA. TRBV1 is annotated as a pseudogene. Sequencing was carried out using peripheral blood. In DNA, the CDR3 is TGCACCAGCAGACATTTGGCTCTGGGGGGGCAGTACTTC. This gives the protein CTSRHLALGGQYF.